A selection of T cell receptor beta chains follows, all from one sample in a study of identical twins. Via MiXCR, TCRdb re-called the 5' RACE reads, giving one row per CDR3 protein. The sample carries under 250,000 distinct CDR3 sequences, 7.5% recorded once. These same records also appear under a second study, on yellow fever vaccine responses in identical twins.

Sequencing was performed on memory (CD45RO+) T cells sorted from blood. The source of these receptors is a woman aged 18 to 35 in good health. The CDR3 runs from the conserved cysteine through the conserved F or W. The D gene is left open where the match is weak. Clone sizes are given selectively: once, few, many, or a class where the clone is expanded.

- TRBJ2-3 - TRBV6-4 TGTGCCAGCAGTCTCGGGACGGGAGACACAGATACGCAGTATTTT CASSLGTGDTDTQYF
- TRBJ2-5 - TRBV11-2 TGTGCCAGCAATGGGGTCCGGGAGACCCAGTACTTC CASNGVRETQYF
- TRBJ2-3 few TRBV25-1 TGTGCCAGCAGTGTCCCCAGGACACACGCTAGCACAGATACGCAGTATTTT CASSVPRTHASTDTQYF
- TRBJ2-2 few TRBV7-3 TGTGCCAGCAGCTTGAGCAGGTCCGGCACCGGGGAGCTGTTTTTT CASSLSRSGTGELFF
- TRBJ2-6 - TRBV6-1 TGTGCCAGCAGGCCCTGGGGGGCGGTCAGCTCTGGGGCCAACGTCCTGACTTTC CASRPWGAVSSGANVLTF
- TRBJ2-5 - TRBV3-1 TGTGCCAGCAGCCGAAGGGGGGCCTCTCAAGAGACCCAGTACTTC CASSRRGASQETQYF
- TRBJ1-4 many TRBV4-2 TGTGCCAGCAGCCAAGGGGCGGGGTTCGACGAAAAACTGTTTTTT CASSQGAGFDEKLFF
TRBD2 TRBJ2-1 many TRBV25-1 TGTGCCAGCAGTGACCTAGCGGGGGGGTACAATGAGCAGTTCTTC CASSDLAGGYNEQFF
TRBD2 TRBJ2-3 - TRBV7-9 TGTGCCAGCAGCTCTACTAGCGGGGCCACAGATACGCAGTATTTT CASSSTSGATDTQYF
- TRBJ2-7 few TRBV5-6 TGTGCCAGCAGCTTCCGGAATTTGGTGGGAACCTACGAGCAGTACTTC CASSFRNLVGTYEQYF
- TRBJ2-5 - TRBV6-1 TGTGCCGGGGCCTCTAAGCAGGGGTACCAAGAGACCCAGTACTTC CAGASKQGYQETQYF
- TRBJ2-1 - TRBV12-5 TGTGCTAGTGGTTTGGTACTCTCTAGCGAACACAATGAGCAGTTCTTC CASGLVLSSEHNEQFF
TRBD2 TRBJ2-3 many TRBV6-4 TGTGCCAGCAGTGACTCGAGCGGGGGGGGGACAGATACGCAGTATTTT CASSDSSGGGTDTQYF
- TRBJ2-7 - TRBV5-1 TGCGCCAGCAAAGAAGGACCGTCCAGCTCCTACGAGCAGTACTTC CASKEGPSSSYEQYF
- TRBJ2-7 many TRBV14 TGTGCCAGCAGCCAAGGTCCGGGAAGATTCTACGAGCAGTACTTC CASSQGPGRFYEQYF
- TRBJ1-6 few TRBV11-2 TGTGCCAGCAGCTTCCTGGGCAGCTCCTATAATTCACCCCTCCACTTT CASSFLGSSYNSPLHF
- TRBJ1-4 many TRBV12-3/TRBV12-4 TGTGCCAGCAGTTTTAAGGGGTCTAATGAAAAACTGTTTTTT CASSFKGSNEKLFF
TRBD1 TRBJ2-7 few TRBV5-1 TGCGCCAGCCGGGACAGCGCCTACGAGCAGTACTTC CASRDSAYEQYF
- TRBJ2-7 few TRBV6-5 TGTGCCAGCAGTTACTCGATCGTACCGGGGATGGCCTACGAGCAGTACTTC CASSYSIVPGMAYEQYF
TRBD1 TRBJ1-5 - TRBV6-1 TGTGCCAGCAGTACAGGGGGCCCCAGTCAGCCCCAGCATTTT CASSTGGPSQPQHF
TRBD1 TRBJ1-2 - TRBV27 TGTGCCAGCAGTTTAACACAGGGGGCCGGTGGCTACACCTTC CASSLTQGAGGYTF
- TRBJ2-5 many TRBV5-1 TGCGCCAGCAGCTTCATGGGTTCAGGGGAAGAGACCCAGTACTTC CASSFMGSGEETQYF
- TRBJ2-7 many TRBV29-1 TGCAGCGTTGTTGGCGCGGGGGCGAGTTGGGAGCAGTACTTC CSVVGAGASWEQYF
- TRBJ1-1 few TRBV18 TGTGCCAGCTCTCCCCAGCGGGCGCAAGCTTTCTTT CASSPQRAQAFF
- TRBJ2-3 few TRBV12-3/TRBV12-4 TGTGCCAGCAGTTCACCTTTCAGCACAGATACGCAGTATTTT CASSSPFSTDTQYF
- TRBJ1-1 few TRBV3-1 TGTGCCAGCAGCAAAGAGGGCAGTTTCACTGTCACTGAAGCTTTCTTT CASSKEGSFTVTEAFF
- TRBJ2-5 few TRBV30 TGTGCCTGGAGTACCCGGGGGACGGAGACCCAGTACTTC CAWSTRGTETQYF
TRBD2 TRBJ2-3 - TRBV3-1 TGTGCCAGCAGCCAAGTATTGGCGGGGGGTCACTCTAGCACAGATACGCAGTATTTT CASSQVLAGGHSSTDTQYF
- TRBJ1-1 - TRBV21-1 TGTGCCGCCAGCGCCCAAACTGAAGCTTTCTTT CAASAQTEAFF
- TRBJ1-1 many TRBV25-1 TGTGCCACGGAGAGGAACACTGAAGCTTTCTTT CATERNTEAFF
- TRBJ2-5 - TRBV20-1 TGCGGGACCTTGTGGGGGGCCTCGGAGACCCAGTACTTC CGTLWGASETQYF
- TRBJ1-6 few TRBV27 TGTGCCAGCAGCCCGGGACGGAGAAATAATTCACCCCTCCACTTT CASSPGRRNNSPLHF
TRBD1 TRBJ2-3 few TRBV5-4 TGTGCCAGCCTCAACGTCGACGGGACAGGCGAATCAGATACGCAGTATTTT CASLNVDGTGESDTQYF
- TRBJ2-2 - TRBV7-8 TGTGCCAGCAGGGAAAAAACCGGGGAGCTGTTTTTT CASREKTGELFF
TRBD1 TRBJ1-5 many TRBV7-9 TGTGCCAGCAGCGACGGGACAGGCAATCAGCCCCAGCATTTT CASSDGTGNQPQHF
TRBD2 TRBJ2-2 - TRBV7-3 TGTGCCAGCATCCTTAGTCGTAGCGGGGGAGGGCGCAGCACCGGGGAGCTGTTTTTT CASILSRSGGGRSTGELFF
- TRBJ2-3 few TRBV5-1 TGCGCCAGCAGCTTGGGAGTAGCGAGGGCTAGCACAGATACGCAGTATTTT CASSLGVARASTDTQYF
- TRBJ2-1 - TRBV14 TGTGCCAGCAGCCAAGCCATTAGACGAGCGCTCGGTTACAATGAGCAGTTCTTC CASSQAIRRALGYNEQFF
- TRBJ1-1 - TRBV21-1 TGTGCCAGCAGCAGGGAGTCGACGGGAGTCTACACTGAAGCTTTCTTT CASSRESTGVYTEAFF
TRBD2 TRBJ2-7 few TRBV11-2 TGTGCCAGCAGCCTGGGACTAGCGGGAGGGGCAAGCTCCTACGAGCAGTACTTC CASSLGLAGGASSYEQYF
- TRBJ1-4 few TRBV7-8 TGTGCCAGCGGCCCCAGCAGGGCAACTAATGAAAAACTGTTTTTT CASGPSRATNEKLFF
TRBD1 TRBJ2-5 many TRBV3-1 TGTGCCAGCAGCACGAGGACAGGGCCGAGGGAGACCCAGTACTTC CASSTRTGPRETQYF
- TRBJ2-1 few TRBV7-9 TGTGCCATCGGGGGTACAACCTACAATGAGCAGTTCTTC CAIGGTTYNEQFF
- TRBJ2-5 - TRBV7-2 TGTGCCAGCAGCTACCCCGGGGATCCTCGATTGAACTTC CASSYPGDPRLNF
- TRBJ2-5 few TRBV7-8 TGTGCCAGCAGCCCTAAAAGAGCGGAGACCCAGTACTTC CASSPKRAETQYF
- TRBJ2-5 - TRBV29-1 TGCAGCGTTGGCCAATCGAAAGAGGCGACCCAGTACTTC CSVGQSKEATQYF
TRBD2 TRBJ2-3 many TRBV12-3/TRBV12-4 TGTGCCAGCGAGGCGCGCGGGAGGGGAGATACGCAGTATTTT CASEARGRGDTQYF
TRBD2 TRBJ2-2 - TRBV7-2 TGTGCCAGCAGCTTAAAGACTAGCGGGGCGAACACCGGGGAGCTGTTTTTT CASSLKTSGANTGELFF
- TRBJ1-5 many TRBV28 TGTGCCAGCAGGGCGAGCAATCAGCCCCAGCATTTT CASRASNQPQHF
- TRBJ2-2 few TRBV6-1 TGTGCCAGCAGCCCTCGAGCTAGCGCCGGCGCCGGGGAGCTGTTTTTT CASSPRASAGAGELFF
TRBD2 TRBJ2-3 many TRBV20-1 TGCAGTGCTAGAGGGACTAGCGGGCTCACAGATACGCAGTATTTT CSARGTSGLTDTQYF
- TRBJ2-7 - TRBV10-2 TGCGCCAGCAGTGAAGGTGGGGGGTACTACGAGCAGTACTTC CASSEGGGYYEQYF
TRBD2 TRBJ2-1 many TRBV4-3 TGCGCCAGCAGCCAAGATTGGGGGACTATGCAGTTCTTC CASSQDWGTMQFF
- TRBJ1-2 few TRBV24-1 TGTGCCACCAGTGACACAGGGTCTCCCTATGGCTACACCTTC CATSDTGSPYGYTF
TRBD2 TRBJ2-1 - TRBV6-5 TGTGCCAGCAGTTATAGGCGGGAGAATACCTGGGAGCAGTTCTTC CASSYRRENTWEQFF